This T cell receptor beta chain emerged from a study of Ad26.COV2.S vaccination and SARS-CoV-2 variants (dated by TCRdb to about 2021). Describing the broader study: Vaccine-arm donors came from COV1001, a multicentre, randomized, double-blind, placebo-controlled phase I-IIa trial of Ad26.COV2.S in healthy adults. A total of 32 samples were included in the TCR-sequenced set, comprising about 20 Ad26.COV2.S vaccine recipients, 5 placebo recipients and 8 SARS-CoV-2 convalescent individuals. TCRbeta repertoire sequencing was used to assess the specificity and breadth of SARS-CoV-2-reactive T cell receptors after Ad26.COV2.S vaccination. Blinding of investigators to trial group allocation was maintained during experiments and outcome assessment. Participants in the trial were split at random into five groups of five each, receiving low-dose or high-dose Ad26.COV2.S once or twice, or else placebo on both occasions. Dosing of Ad26.COV2.S was intramuscular, at either 5x10^10 or 1x10^11 viral particles, delivered as one shot or as two shots spaced 56 days apart. General findings and caveats noted by the study authors: Higher spike-specific TCR breadth was observed in Ad26.COV2.S recipients than in placebo recipients (P = 0.0014). Vaccine and placebo recipients had comparable non-spike TCR breadth, which fits with the vaccine containing only spike. After vaccination, spike-specific CD8+ and CD4+ T cell responses were reported to show substantial breadth. Comparing responses between vaccine doses or regimens was not something the study was powered to do. The authors noted that total T cell responses may have been underestimated by the TCR breadth and depth analyses.

TCRbeta CDR3 regions were sequenced with the immunoSEQ Assay. After extraction, genomic DNA underwent amplification by bias-controlled multiplex PCR, followed by high-throughput sequencing. The paper's processing steps were these. To quantify the absolute abundance of each unique TCRbeta CDR3 region, sequences were collapsed and filtered. T cell fraction was estimated by normalizing TCRbeta template counts to usable DNA, with usable DNA measured through amplification of reference genes found in all nucleated cells. Repertoire TCRs were annotated as SARS-CoV-2-specific by exact matching of V gene, CDR3 amino acid sequence and J gene to a known reactive TCR set. The reference SARS-CoV-2 TCR set was obtained from MIRA and was filtered for enrichment in COVID-19-positive ImmuneCODE repertoires, whereby public or cross-reactive TCRs were removed. Based on the MIRA antigens, annotated TCRs were further analysed at the level of specific ORF or position within ORF. Breadth was defined as the number of annotated unique rearrangements divided by the total number of unique productive rearrangements, and depth was defined as the summed frequency of the annotated unique rearrangements. Group comparisons of TCR breadth used two-sided Wilcoxon rank-sum tests. TCRdb re-hosts the immuneACCESS table, in-frame sequences only. Its copies lack some clones; in the studies checked, an unresolved V gene accounts for under half of them, and the cause for the rest is not known. The DNA gave D and trimming, while V, J and clone size come from that table. Counted in this sample were about 460,000 clones; roughly 87% of them appeared once. The ten largest clones represent over 1.5% of the sample.

As regards this clone: This clone's antigen is unknown. No quality values exist for individual bases; no much larger clone is one base distant.

In the germline V gene, CDR1 corresponds to SNHLY and CDR2 to FYNNEI. Trimming removed 4 bases from V and 4 bases from J, leaving 11 bases between the germline ends. The CDR3 runs 13 residues from the cysteine to the phenylalanine. The CDR3 DNA has 39 bases and is translated from base 1. The sample's treatment or condition label, in plain terms: 15 to 20 received Ad26.COV2.S at low or high dose, single or two shots; a few received placebo; per-sample allocation not given. For vaccine and placebo recipients, the sequenced repertoires came from samples collected on day 63 after the first injection. Cohort 1b enrolled roughly 25 adults aged 18-55 years at a single site in Boston, USA, between 29 July and 7 August 2020. Ad26.COV2.S was a replication-incompetent adenovirus type 26 vector expressing a prefusion-stabilized SARS-CoV-2 spike protein from the original Wuhan strain.

Source: peripheral blood, taken in a trial of Ad26.COV2.S vaccine versus placebo. The clonotype comes from a person aged 18-60 years who received the Ad26.COV2.S COVID-19 vaccine or a placebo. The sequence joins TRBV2 to TRBJ2-7; the D gene is not confidently resolved. The nucleotide sequence is TGTGCCAGCAGTGCCGGGCGGCGTTACGAGCAGTACTTC. Its product reads: CASSAGRRYEQYF.